This TCR beta chain was captured in a study of beta chain features in type 1 diabetes (dated by TCRdb to 2016 to 2019). With regard to the full study: Mean age, gender distribution, total cell number and subset yield did not differ between patients and healthy donors. Regulatory and stem cell-like memory subsets were isolated from only 8 patients and roughly 8 healthy donors, whereas naive and central memory subsets came from all 30 or so donors. A total of 90 million to 120 million sorted cells were examined across all samples, and a strong correlation was observed between cell number per subset and RNA yield. In the study, TCRB repertoires of sorted circulating CD4+ T cell subsets from recently diagnosed type 1 diabetes patients were compared with those of matched healthy donors.

The paper as a whole reports these results and caveats: Because the HLA sub-analyses included only small numbers of individuals, any influence of HLA type on TCRB rearrangement was left unresolved. At VDJ recombination sites, patients with type 1 diabetes made fewer insertions and deleted more nucleotides, a pattern implying thymic rearrangement abnormalities. Naive, central memory and regulatory TCRB repertoires appeared to be more alike among patients than among healthy donors. Because cDNA was sequenced instead of genomic DNA, activated cells with high expression could be over-represented, although the groups did not differ in activation or CD3 levels. A moderate but significant shortening of TCRB CDR3 length was observed in type 1 diabetes patients in all four CD4+ subsets. PCR might favor shorter templates, but patient and control samples were amplified and corrected together, so any skew would affect both groups equally.

Each donor gave one peripheral blood draw, approximately 110 mL on average, collected into heparinised tubes. Using a panel that included CD45RO, CCR7, CD25, CD127, CD95 and CD27, naive, central memory, regulatory and stem cell-like memory CD4+ T cells were sorted on a BD FACSAria II. Every sorted population had a purity above 95%. Right away, PBMCs were isolated by Lymphoprep density gradient centrifugation and were stained directly, with no culture step. So that batch effects would be minimized, each experiment stained and sorted samples in pairs, pairing one healthy donor with one patient. All of the isolated RNA was reverse transcribed with the High Capacity cDNA Reverse Transcription Kit, so expressed TCRB transcripts were sequenced. Deep immunoSEQ sequencing was applied to naive, central memory and regulatory T cell samples, giving an average of about 3.7 million total reads per sample. After sorted cells were lysed in RLT buffer, RNA was extracted with DNase-treated RNeasy Micro or Mini kits, with the choice depending on cell number. Each cell subset was processed separately to prevent cross-contamination, with patient and healthy donor samples processed together. TCRB sequences were amplified from cDNA with the immunoSEQ multiplex PCR, producing 87-bp fragments spanning the CDR3 region. Sequencing of the amplicons was performed on the Illumina HiSeq platform. For the original study's pipeline: Synthetic template baselines were used to correct PCR bias computationally, reads within Hamming distance 2 were collapsed, and singletons that could not be merged were discarded. Reads were aligned against IMGT so that V, D and J genes, CDR3 length and insertions or deletions at six rearrangement sites could be assigned. Within each subset, clonotype counts were normalized to sorted cell number, and only after that were true diversity and Gini coefficients computed with the tcR R package. The overlap coefficient, calculated on TCRB nucleotide sequences, was used to measure repertoire sharing. Out-of-frame TCRB sequences from naive cells were analyzed as a proxy for the pre-selection repertoire. As stored in TCRdb, this immuneACCESS dataset retains in-frame rearrangements with V and J assigned. A fraction of the clones does not appear; measured against another copy, unresolved V genes explain less than half of the discrepancy, and the remainder lacks a known reason. That table supplies the V and J calls and clone size; D and trimming were determined from the DNA. The table for this sample lists almost 350,000 clones; around 20% of them were counted only once. The top ten constitute roughly 0.045% of the sample.

As to this clone: Its antigen has not been determined. No base quality information exists; no much larger clone differs at one position.

The germline V gene sets CDR1 to SQVTM and CDR2 to ANQGSEA. The CDR3 spans 16 residues, from the cysteine through the phenylalanine. Solely the CDR3 DNA is kept, with 48 bases framed from the first base. Cut back by 0 bases and 1 base, the V and J ends lie 13 bases apart. This sequence originates from a woman younger than 30 in good health. The chain was built from TRBV29-1 and TRBJ2-1; TRBD2 is perhaps the D gene, given 6 matching bases. Material: naive CD4+ T cells from blood. According to the study, the label for this sample's cell subset or site signals: true naive CD4+ T cells. The CDR3 has the sequence CSVEEPGSGSYNEQFF. The nucleotide sequence reads as follows: TGCAGCGTTGAAGAACCGGGTAGCGGATCCTACAATGAGCAGTTCTTC.